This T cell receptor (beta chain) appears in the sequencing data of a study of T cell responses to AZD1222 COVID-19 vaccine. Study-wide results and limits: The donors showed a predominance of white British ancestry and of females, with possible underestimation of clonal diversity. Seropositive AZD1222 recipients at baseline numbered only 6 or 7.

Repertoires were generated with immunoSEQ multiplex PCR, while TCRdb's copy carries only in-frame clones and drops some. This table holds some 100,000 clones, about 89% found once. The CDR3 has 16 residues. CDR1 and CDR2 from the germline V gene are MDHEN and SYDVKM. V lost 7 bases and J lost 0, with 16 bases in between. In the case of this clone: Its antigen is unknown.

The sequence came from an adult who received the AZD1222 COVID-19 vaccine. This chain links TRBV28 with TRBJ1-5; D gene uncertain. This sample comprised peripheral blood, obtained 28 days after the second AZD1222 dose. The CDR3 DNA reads TGTGCCAGCACCGGGCCTATAGGCTATAGCAATCAGCCCCAGCATTTT. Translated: CASTGPIGYSNQPQHF. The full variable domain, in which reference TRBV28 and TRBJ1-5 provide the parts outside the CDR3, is DVKVTQSSRYLVKRTGEKVFLECVQDMDHENMFWYRQDPGLGLRLIYFSYDVKMKEKGDIPEGYSVSREKKERFSLILESASTNQTSMYLCASTGPIGYSNQPQHFGDGTRLSIL.